The sequence of this TCR beta chain was determined in a study of cytomegalovirus exposure and HLA in healthy donors. Study details: There were some 81 million unique TCRs (from HLA-typed donors) in an early data release. Study-wide results and limits: Sequencing had likely introduced a cluster of highly shared sequence variants as an artifact. Later analysis showed most CMV-associated TCR beta chains appearing HLA-restricted.

Points on this clone: Its antigen is as yet unknown. The same CDR3 also results from other DNA sequences found in this sample.

Trimming left V 0 bases short and J 6 bases short, with 10 bases between. The CDR3 contains 14 residues. CDR1 is SGHRS and CDR2 is YFSETQ in the germline V gene. The primer mix had 60 Vbeta and 13 Jbeta primers. Repertoires were generated with immunoSEQ multiplex PCR, while TCRdb's copy carries only in-frame clones and drops some. The sample lists under 200,000 clones, around 80% occurring once. Sequenced sample: PBMCs. This chain connects TRBV5-1 to TRBJ2-1; D gene uncertain. The source of this sequence is a woman aged 40-49 years in good health and CMV-seronegative. The CDR3 sequence: CASSLGGASNEQFF. CDR3 nucleotide sequence: TGCGCCAGCAGCTTGGGAGGAGCTTCCAATGAGCAGTTCTTC.